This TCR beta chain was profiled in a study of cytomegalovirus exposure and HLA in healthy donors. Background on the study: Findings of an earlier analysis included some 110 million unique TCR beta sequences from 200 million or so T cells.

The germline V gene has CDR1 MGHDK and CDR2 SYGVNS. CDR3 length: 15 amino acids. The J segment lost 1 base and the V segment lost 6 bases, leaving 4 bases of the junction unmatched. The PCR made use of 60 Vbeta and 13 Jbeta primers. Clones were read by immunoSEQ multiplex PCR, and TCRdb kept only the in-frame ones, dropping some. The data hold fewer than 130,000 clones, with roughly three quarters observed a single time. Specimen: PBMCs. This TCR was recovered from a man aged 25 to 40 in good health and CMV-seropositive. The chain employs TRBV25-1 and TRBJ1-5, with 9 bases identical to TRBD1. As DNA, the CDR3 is TGTGCCAGCAGCTCGGACAGGGGAAGCAATCAGCCCCAGCATTTT. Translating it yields CASSSDRGSNQPQHF.